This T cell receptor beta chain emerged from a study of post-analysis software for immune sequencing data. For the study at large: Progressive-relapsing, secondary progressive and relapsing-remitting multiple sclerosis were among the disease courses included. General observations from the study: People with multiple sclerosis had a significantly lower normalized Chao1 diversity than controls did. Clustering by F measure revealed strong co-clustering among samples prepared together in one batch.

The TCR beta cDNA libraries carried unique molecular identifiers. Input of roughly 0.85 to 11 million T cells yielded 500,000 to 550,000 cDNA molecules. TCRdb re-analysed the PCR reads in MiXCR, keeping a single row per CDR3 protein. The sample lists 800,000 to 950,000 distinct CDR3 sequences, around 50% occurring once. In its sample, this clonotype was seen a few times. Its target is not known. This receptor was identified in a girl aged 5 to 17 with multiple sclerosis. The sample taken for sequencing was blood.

CDR3 residues: CSARSTMREQYF. In nucleotides, the CDR3 is TGCAGTGCTAGAAGCACCATGCGAGAGCAGTACTTC. The chain links TRBV20-1 to TRBJ2-7, with D uncertain. Per germline, CDR1 DFQATT and CDR2 SNEGSKA (reference sequence). CDR3 size: 12 residues. V was shortened by 2 bases and J by 7 bases, with 12 bases between the two germline ends.